This is a list of T cell receptor beta chains from one sample in a study of neurological immune-mediated disorders. A single record per CDR3 protein comes from TCRdb applying MiXCR to the 5' RACE reads. In the table there are approximately 68,000 distinct CDR3 sequences, 4.5% to 5.5% of which are singletons. The sample comprised PBMCs. These receptors came from a woman in her 70s with multiple sclerosis. The CDR3 runs from the conserved cysteine through the conserved F or W. Fields, in order: CDR3 protein, CDR3 DNA, V gene, clone size, D gene, J gene. A D gene is named only where the DNA matches it firmly. Clone size, where shown, is once, few, many, or a class for clones that have expanded.

cdr3_aa: CASSLALFDRVENNEQFF
cdr3_nt: TGTGCCAGCAGCTTAGCATTATTTGACAGGGTTGAGAATAATGAGCAGTTCTTC
v_call: TRBV7-6
clone_size: many
d_call: TRBD1
j_call: TRBJ2-1

cdr3_aa: CASSLTTGQQSYEQYF
cdr3_nt: TGCGCCAGCAGCTTGACGACGGGGCAACAATCCTACGAGCAGTACTTC
v_call: TRBV5-1
clone_size: many
d_call: NA
j_call: TRBJ2-7

cdr3_aa: CSARPPLALTADTQYF
cdr3_nt: TGCAGTGCTAGACCACCACTGGCCTTGACGGCAGATACGCAGTATTTT
v_call: TRBV20-1
clone_size: many
d_call: NA
j_call: TRBJ2-3

cdr3_aa: CSARRDTDTQYF
cdr3_nt: TGCAGTGCTAGAAGGGACACAGATACGCAGTATTTT
v_call: TRBV20-1
clone_size: many
d_call: NA
j_call: TRBJ2-3

cdr3_aa: CASSSVHRDYEQYF
cdr3_nt: TGTGCCAGCAGCTCTGTCCACAGGGACTACGAGCAGTACTTC
v_call: TRBV7-2
clone_size: many
d_call: NA
j_call: TRBJ2-7

cdr3_aa: CASSSWDRLGHEQYF
cdr3_nt: TGTGCCAGCAGTTCCTGGGACCGACTCGGACACGAGCAGTACTTC
v_call: TRBV6-2/TRBV6-3
clone_size: NA
d_call: NA
j_call: TRBJ2-7

cdr3_aa: CASMWASRTNNEQFF
cdr3_nt: TGTGCCAGCATGTGGGCTTCCAGGACCAACAATGAGCAGTTCTTC
v_call: TRBV25-1
clone_size: many
d_call: NA
j_call: TRBJ2-1

cdr3_aa: CASSLYFGPTGELFF
cdr3_nt: TGTGCCAGCAGTTTGTACTTCGGACCGACCGGGGAGCTGTTTTTT
v_call: TRBV6-5
clone_size: many
d_call: NA
j_call: TRBJ2-2

cdr3_aa: CASSGTGTSGSLNEQFF
cdr3_nt: TGTGCCAGCAGCGGAACCGGGACTAGCGGGAGTTTGAATGAGCAGTTCTTC
v_call: TRBV7-2
clone_size: few
d_call: TRBD2
j_call: TRBJ2-1

cdr3_aa: CASRELTDTQYF
cdr3_nt: TGTGCCAGCAGGGAGCTCACAGATACGCAGTATTTT
v_call: TRBV7-2
clone_size: many
d_call: NA
j_call: TRBJ2-3

cdr3_aa: CASSPHRGRSTDTQYF
cdr3_nt: TGTGCCAGCAGCCCCCACCGGGGGAGGAGCACAGATACGCAGTATTTT
v_call: TRBV7-2
clone_size: once
d_call: NA
j_call: TRBJ2-3

cdr3_aa: CASSSGQGNQPQHF
cdr3_nt: TGCGCCAGCAGCTCGGGACAAGGCAATCAGCCCCAGCATTTT
v_call: TRBV5-1
clone_size: many
d_call: NA
j_call: TRBJ1-5

cdr3_aa: CASSVQGRGSEAFF
cdr3_nt: TGTGCCAGCAGTGTACAGGGGAGAGGGTCTGAAGCTTTCTTT
v_call: TRBV12-3/TRBV12-4
clone_size: few
d_call: TRBD1
j_call: TRBJ1-1

cdr3_aa: CASSPHDPYEQYF
cdr3_nt: TGTGCCAGCAGCCCCCACGATCCCTACGAGCAGTACTTC
v_call: TRBV3-1
clone_size: many
d_call: NA
j_call: TRBJ2-7

cdr3_aa: CASSPPSVSSYNEQFF
cdr3_nt: TGTGCCAGCAGCCCTCCTAGCGTGAGCTCCTACAATGAGCAGTTCTTC
v_call: TRBV11-2
clone_size: many
d_call: NA
j_call: TRBJ2-1

cdr3_aa: CASSLTSGSAGELFF
cdr3_nt: TGCGCCAGCAGCTTGACTAGCGGGAGTGCCGGGGAGCTGTTTTTT
v_call: TRBV5-1
clone_size: many
d_call: TRBD2
j_call: TRBJ2-2

cdr3_aa: CASSLGLATDTQYF
cdr3_nt: TGTGCCAGCAGCTTGGGACTAGCGACAGATACGCAGTATTTT
v_call: TRBV7-2
clone_size: many
d_call: TRBD2
j_call: TRBJ2-3

cdr3_aa: CSAIGGGQPQHF
cdr3_nt: TGCAGTGCTATAGGAGGTGGTCAGCCCCAGCATTTT
v_call: TRBV20-1
clone_size: many
d_call: NA
j_call: TRBJ1-5

cdr3_aa: CASSLRGDPTTGVYEQYF
cdr3_nt: TGCGCCAGCAGCTTGCGGGGGGACCCGACTACCGGGGTCTACGAGCAGTACTTC
v_call: TRBV5-1
clone_size: many
d_call: TRBD2
j_call: TRBJ2-7

cdr3_aa: CASRFSGNQETQYF
cdr3_nt: TGTGCCAGCAGATTCTCAGGGAACCAAGAGACCCAGTACTTC
v_call: TRBV7-9
clone_size: NA
d_call: NA
j_call: TRBJ2-5

cdr3_aa: CASGNRTSRGLVTYEQYF
cdr3_nt: TGTGCCAGCGGAAACCGGACGTCCAGGGGGCTCGTCACCTACGAGCAGTACTTC
v_call: TRBV21-1
clone_size: many
d_call: NA
j_call: TRBJ2-7

cdr3_aa: CASSLVAGGSSGTDTQYF
cdr3_nt: TGCGCCAGCAGCTTGGTTGCAGGGGGTTCGAGTGGAACAGATACGCAGTATTTT
v_call: TRBV5-1
clone_size: many
d_call: TRBD1
j_call: TRBJ2-3

cdr3_aa: CASSELSGKQYF
cdr3_nt: TGTGCCAGCAGTGAACTTAGCGGAAAGCAGTACTTC
v_call: TRBV25-1
clone_size: few
d_call: NA
j_call: TRBJ2-7

cdr3_aa: CASSRPGLQETQYF
cdr3_nt: TGTGCCAGCAGTCGGCCGGGACTCCAAGAGACCCAGTACTTC
v_call: TRBV6-5
clone_size: few
d_call: NA
j_call: TRBJ2-5

cdr3_aa: CASSSWTSRAADTQYF
cdr3_nt: TGTGCCAGCAGTTCCTGGACTTCGCGGGCGGCAGATACGCAGTATTTT
v_call: TRBV6-2/TRBV6-3
clone_size: many
d_call: NA
j_call: TRBJ2-3

cdr3_aa: CASSFHRENYGYTF
cdr3_nt: TGTGCCAGCAGCTTCCACAGAGAAAACTATGGCTACACCTTC
v_call: TRBV7-2
clone_size: many
d_call: NA
j_call: TRBJ1-2

cdr3_aa: CASRRTDSYNEQFF
cdr3_nt: TGCGCCAGCAGGAGGACAGATTCCTACAATGAGCAGTTCTTC
v_call: TRBV4-1
clone_size: many
d_call: NA
j_call: TRBJ2-1

cdr3_aa: CAISKGLAGQETQYF
cdr3_nt: TGTGCCATCAGTAAAGGACTAGCGGGACAAGAGACCCAGTACTTC
v_call: TRBV10-3
clone_size: many
d_call: TRBD2
j_call: TRBJ2-5

cdr3_aa: CASSLRGGGKNIQYF
cdr3_nt: TGTGCCAGCAGTTTAAGGGGGGGCGGCAAAAACATTCAGTACTTC
v_call: TRBV12-3/TRBV12-4
clone_size: many
d_call: NA
j_call: TRBJ2-4

cdr3_aa: CASSLTPGDTEAFF
cdr3_nt: TGCGCCAGCAGCTTGACTCCAGGGGACACTGAAGCTTTCTTT
v_call: TRBV5-1
clone_size: many
d_call: NA
j_call: TRBJ1-1

cdr3_aa: CASSPRSGEGAFF
cdr3_nt: TGTGCCAGCAGCCCCAGATCTGGGGAAGGGGCTTTCTTT
v_call: TRBV7-9
clone_size: NA
d_call: NA
j_call: TRBJ1-1

cdr3_aa: CASSQGRKGESGYTF
cdr3_nt: TGTGCCAGCAGCCAAGGAAGGAAGGGGGAGTCTGGCTACACCTTC
v_call: TRBV3-1
clone_size: many
d_call: NA
j_call: TRBJ1-2

cdr3_aa: CATSRDRGQRTDTQYF
cdr3_nt: TGTGCCACCAGCAGAGACAGGGGGCAACGCACAGATACGCAGTATTTT
v_call: TRBV15
clone_size: many
d_call: TRBD1
j_call: TRBJ2-3

cdr3_aa: CASSQTSGRETQYF
cdr3_nt: TGCGCCAGCAGCCAGACTAGCGGGAGAGAGACCCAGTACTTC
v_call: TRBV5-1
clone_size: many
d_call: TRBD2
j_call: TRBJ2-5

cdr3_aa: CASSFPGAPEQFF
cdr3_nt: TGCGCCAGCAGCTTTCCGGGAGCCCCTGAGCAGTTCTTC
v_call: TRBV5-1
clone_size: many
d_call: NA
j_call: TRBJ2-1